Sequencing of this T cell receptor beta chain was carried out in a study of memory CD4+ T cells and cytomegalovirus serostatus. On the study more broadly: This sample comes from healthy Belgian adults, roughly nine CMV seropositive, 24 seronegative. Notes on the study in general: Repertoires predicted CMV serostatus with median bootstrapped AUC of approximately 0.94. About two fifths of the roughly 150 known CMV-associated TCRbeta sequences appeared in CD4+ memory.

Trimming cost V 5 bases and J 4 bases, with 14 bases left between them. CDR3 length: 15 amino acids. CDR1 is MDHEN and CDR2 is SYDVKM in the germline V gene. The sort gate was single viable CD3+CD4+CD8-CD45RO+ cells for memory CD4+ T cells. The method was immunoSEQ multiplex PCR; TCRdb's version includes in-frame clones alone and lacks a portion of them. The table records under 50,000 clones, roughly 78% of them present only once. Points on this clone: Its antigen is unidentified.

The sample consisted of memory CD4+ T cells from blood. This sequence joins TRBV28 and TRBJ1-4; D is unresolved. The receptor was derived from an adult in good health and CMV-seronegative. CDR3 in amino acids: CASSPFLGNNEKLFF. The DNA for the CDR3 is TGTGCCAGCAGTCCCTTCTTAGGGAATAATGAAAAACTGTTTTTT.